These 11 T cell receptor beta chains were sequenced from one sample in a study of Ad26.COV2.S vaccination and SARS-CoV-2 variants. Here immunoSEQ multiplex PCR was the method, and the copy in TCRdb shows in-frame clones only, minus some. Here the sample spans about 330,000 clones, around 90% being singletons. The treatment here: about 20 received Ad26.COV2.S at low or high dose, single or two shots; 5 received placebo; per-sample allocation not given. Samples came from day 63 after the first vaccine or placebo injection. Source: peripheral blood, taken in a trial of Ad26.COV2.S vaccine versus placebo. Receptors originate from a person between 18 and 59 years old who received the Ad26.COV2.S COVID-19 vaccine or a placebo.

V usage is TRBV12-5 and J usage is TRBJ1-5, with D perhaps matching TRBD1 (5 bases). V gave up 2 bases and J gave up 7 bases, with 6 bases separating them. The CDR3 is 12 amino acids. CDR1 is LGHNT, CDR2 FRNRAP, per germline. CDR3 loop: CASGLTGQPQHF. The CDR3 DNA is TGTGCTAGTGGTTTGACAGGACAGCCCCAGCATTTT.

This rearrangement joins TRBV27 to TRBJ1-2; D perhaps matches TRBD1 (6 bases). V was pared by 0 bases and J by 7 bases, with 15 bases between. CDR1 is MNHEY, CDR2 SMNVEV, per germline (reference sequence). The CDR3 totals 15 residues. CDR3 DNA: TGTGCCAGCAGTTTATCGCCAGGGGAAGTGAGTGGCTACACCTTC. It encodes CASSLSPGEVSGYTF.

The V call is TRBV4-1, the J call TRBJ1-5, with a possible D match to TRBD1 (5 bases). The CDR3 covers 15 residues. The V and J ends lost 0 bases and 1 base respectively, with 7 bases between them. Germline V gene data show CDR1 as MGHRA and CDR2 as YSYEKL. The DNA of the CDR3 is TGCGCCAGCAGCCAAGAGGGGCCGAGCAATCAGCCCCAGCATTTT. This sequence encodes CASSQEGPSNQPQHF.

This clone was observed once. V gene TRBV6-1 combines with J gene TRBJ2-7; 8 nucleotides align to TRBD2. Trimming took 1 base from V and 2 from J; bases not matched to a gene: 4. This CDR3 has 15 amino acids. Germline V gene data show CDR1 as MNHNS and CDR2 as SASEGT. Here the CDR3 DNA reads TGTGCCAGCAGTGAAGTGACGGGGGGGGCCTACGAGCAGTACTTC. As protein: CASSEVTGGAYEQYF.

The chain links TRBV7-9 to TRBJ2-1, with D possibly matching TRBD2 (5 bases). Looked up from germline, CDR1 is SEHNR and CDR2 is FQNEAQ (reference sequence). The CDR3 contains 15 residues. Deletions cut 1 base from V and 10 bases from J, with 17 bases between. The CDR3 sequence: CASSLEADRPKEQFF. Here the CDR3 DNA reads TGTGCCAGCAGCTTAGAAGCGGACCGCCCCAAGGAGCAGTTCTTC.

The chain has TRBV6-5 and TRBJ1-1, with a weak D call TRBD1 (5 bases). The germline CDR1 and CDR2 sequences are MNHEY and SVGAGI. Between the trimmed V and J ends, which lost 5 bases and 5 bases, there was a span of 12 bases. This CDR3 is built from 13 residues. CDR3 DNA: TGTGCCAGCAGTCGGGGGTTTGGGACTGAAGCTTTCTTT. Amino acid sequence: CASSRGFGTEAFF.

The V and J genes are TRBV29-1 and TRBJ2-1, with a tentative D call TRBD2 (6 bases). Germline assignment: CDR1 SQVTM and CDR2 ANQGSEA. This CDR3 comprises 14 residues. Deletions cut 3 bases from V and 3 bases from J, with 12 bases between. The CDR3 sequence is CSVDMGGGYNEQFF. In DNA, the CDR3 is TGCAGCGTTGATATGGGAGGTGGCTACAATGAGCAGTTCTTC.

J is TRBJ2-3 and V is TRBV24-1; D may be TRBD1 or TRBD2 (6 bases each). The germline V gene has CDR1 KGHDR and CDR2 SFDVKD. V lost 3 bases and J 9 bases, leaving 15 bases between the germline ends. The CDR3 sequence is 14 residues long. The chain's CDR3 is CATSDPVGGRTQYF. The CDR3 coding sequence is TGTGCCACCAGTGATCCGGTCGGGGGCAGGACGCAGTATTTT.

The chain uses TRBV20-1 and TRBJ1-1, with D tentatively TRBD1 (5 bases). This CDR3 is 13 amino acids long. V was clipped by 3 bases and J by 6 bases, with 14 bases between them. Looked up from germline, CDR1 is DFQATT and CDR2 is SNEGSKA (reference sequence). CDR3 sequence: CSASGIRVPEAFF. In DNA form, the CDR3 reads TGCAGTGCTAGTGGAATCAGGGTCCCTGAAGCTTTCTTT.

V and J are TRBV6-4 and TRBJ2-3; 7 bases are a match to TRBD1. Germline V gives CDR1 MRHNA, CDR2 SNTAGT. V was clipped by 2 bases and J by 3 bases; unmatched bases: 5. The CDR3 loop spans 15 amino acids. CDR3 amino acids: CASSDGEGATDTQYF. The CDR3, as DNA: TGTGCCAGCAGTGACGGCGAGGGGGCTACAGATACGCAGTATTTT.

CDR3 nucleotide sequence: TGTGCCAGCAGTGCCTCTGTCGGGGTGAACACCGGGGAGCTGTTTTTT. Its translation is CASSASVGVNTGELFF. The gene calls are TRBV6-4 and TRBJ2-2, with TRBD2 as a possible D gene (5 bases). The V end lost 4 bases, the J end lost 1 base, and 13 bases lay between the germline ends. The germline V gene encodes CDR1 MRHNA and CDR2 SNTAGT. This CDR3 comprises 16 residues.